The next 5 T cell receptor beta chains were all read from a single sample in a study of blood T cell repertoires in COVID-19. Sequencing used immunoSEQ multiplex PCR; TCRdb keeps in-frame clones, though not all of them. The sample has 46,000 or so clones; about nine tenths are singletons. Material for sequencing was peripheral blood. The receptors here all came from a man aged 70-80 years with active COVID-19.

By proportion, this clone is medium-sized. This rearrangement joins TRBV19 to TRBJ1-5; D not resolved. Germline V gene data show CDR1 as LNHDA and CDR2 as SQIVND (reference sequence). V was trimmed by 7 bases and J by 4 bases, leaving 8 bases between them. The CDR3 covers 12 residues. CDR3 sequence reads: CASNWPNQPQHF. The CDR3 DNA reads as TGTGCCAGTAATTGGCCTAATCAGCCCCAGCATTTT.

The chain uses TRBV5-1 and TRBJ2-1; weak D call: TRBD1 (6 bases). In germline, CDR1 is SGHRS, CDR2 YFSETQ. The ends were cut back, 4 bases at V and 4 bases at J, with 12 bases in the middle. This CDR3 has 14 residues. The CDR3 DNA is TGCGCCAGCAGCCCCGGACAGATATACAATGAGCAGTTCTTC. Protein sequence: CASSPGQIYNEQFF.

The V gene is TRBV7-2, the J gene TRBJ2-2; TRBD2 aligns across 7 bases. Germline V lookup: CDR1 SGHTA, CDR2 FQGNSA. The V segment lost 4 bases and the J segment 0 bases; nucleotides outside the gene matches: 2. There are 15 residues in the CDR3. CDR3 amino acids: CASSWSGANTGELFF. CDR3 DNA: TGTGCCAGCAGCTGGAGCGGGGCGAACACCGGGGAGCTGTTTTTT. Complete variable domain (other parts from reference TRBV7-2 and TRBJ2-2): GAGVSQSPSNKVTEKGKDVELRCDPISGHTALYWYRQSLGQGLEFLIYFQGNSAPDKSGLPSDRFSAERTGGSVSTLTIQRTQQEDSAVYLCASSWSGANTGELFFGEGSRLTVL.

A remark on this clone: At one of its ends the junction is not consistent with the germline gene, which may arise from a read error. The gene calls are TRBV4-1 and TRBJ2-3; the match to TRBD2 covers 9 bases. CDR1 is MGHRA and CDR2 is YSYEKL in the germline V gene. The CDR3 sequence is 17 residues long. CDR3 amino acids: CASNQDGGGRAGDTQYF. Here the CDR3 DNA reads TGCGCCAGCAACCAAGATGGAGGCGGGAGGGCCGGGGATACGCAGTATTTT.

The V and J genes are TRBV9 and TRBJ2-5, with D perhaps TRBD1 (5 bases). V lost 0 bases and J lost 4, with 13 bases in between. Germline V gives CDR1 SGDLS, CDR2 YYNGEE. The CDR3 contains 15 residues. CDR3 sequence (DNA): TGTGCCAGCAGCGTAGAAAGGGGTAGGGCAGAGACCCAGTACTTC. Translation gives CASSVERGRAETQYF. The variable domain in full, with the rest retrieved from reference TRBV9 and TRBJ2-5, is DSGVTQTPKHLITATGQRVTLRCSPRSGDLSVYWYQQSLDQGLQFLIQYYNGEERAKGNILERFSAQQFPDLHSELNLSSLELGDSALYFCASSVERGRAETQYFGPGTRLLVL.